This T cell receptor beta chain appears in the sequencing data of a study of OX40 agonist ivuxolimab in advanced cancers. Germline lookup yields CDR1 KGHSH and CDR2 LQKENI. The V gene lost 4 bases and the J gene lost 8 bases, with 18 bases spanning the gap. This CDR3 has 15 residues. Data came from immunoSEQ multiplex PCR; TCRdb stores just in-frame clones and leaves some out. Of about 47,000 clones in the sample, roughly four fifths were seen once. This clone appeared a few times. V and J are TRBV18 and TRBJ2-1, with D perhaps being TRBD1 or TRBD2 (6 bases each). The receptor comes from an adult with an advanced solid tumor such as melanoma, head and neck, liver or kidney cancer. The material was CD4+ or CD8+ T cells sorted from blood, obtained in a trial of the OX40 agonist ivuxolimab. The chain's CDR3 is CASSLEGESKDEQFF. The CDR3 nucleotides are TGTGCCAGCTCACTGGAGGGGGAGAGTAAGGATGAGCAGTTCTTC.